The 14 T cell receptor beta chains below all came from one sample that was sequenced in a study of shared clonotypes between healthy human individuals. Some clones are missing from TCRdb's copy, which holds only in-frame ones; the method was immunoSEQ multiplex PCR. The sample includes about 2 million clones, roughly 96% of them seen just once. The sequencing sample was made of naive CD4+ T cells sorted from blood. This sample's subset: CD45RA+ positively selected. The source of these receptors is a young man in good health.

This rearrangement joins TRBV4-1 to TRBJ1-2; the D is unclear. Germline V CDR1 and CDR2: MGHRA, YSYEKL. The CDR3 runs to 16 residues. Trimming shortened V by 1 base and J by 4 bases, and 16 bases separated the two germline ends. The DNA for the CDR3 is TGCGCCAGCAGCCAAGCAGATTTTAGGACGGCCTATGGCTACACCTTC. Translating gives CASSQADFRTAYGYTF.

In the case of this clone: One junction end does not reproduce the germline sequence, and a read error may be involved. The CDR3 DNA is TGTGCCTGGAGTGGCGGACGGTGGAACACCGGGAAGCTGTTTTTT. Amino acids: CAWSGGRWNTGKLFF. The gene calls are TRBV30 and TRBJ2-2; D possibly corresponds to TRBD2 (5 bases). Germline CDR1 GTSNPN, CDR2 SVGIG (reference sequence). The CDR3 spans 15 residues. The variable domain in full, completed from reference TRBV30 and TRBJ2-2, reads SQTIHQWPATLVQPVGSPLSLECTVEGTSNPNLYWYRQAAGRGLQLLFYSVGIGQISSEVPQNLSASRPQDRQFILSSKKLLLSDSGFYLCAWSGGRWNTGKLFFGEGSRLTVL.

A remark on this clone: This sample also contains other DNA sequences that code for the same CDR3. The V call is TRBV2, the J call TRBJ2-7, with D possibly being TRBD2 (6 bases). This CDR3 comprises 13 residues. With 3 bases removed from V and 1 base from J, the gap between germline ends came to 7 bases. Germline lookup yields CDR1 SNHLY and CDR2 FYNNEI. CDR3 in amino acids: CASSEGGSYEQYF. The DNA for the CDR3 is TGTGCCAGCAGTGAGGGGGGATCCTACGAGCAGTACTTC. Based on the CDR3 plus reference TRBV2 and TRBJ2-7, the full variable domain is EPEVTQTPSHQVTQMGQEVILRCVPISNHLYFYWYRQILGQKVEFLVSFYNNEISEKSEIFDDQFSVERPDGSNFTLKIRSTKLEDSAMYFCASSEGGSYEQYFGPGTRLTVT.

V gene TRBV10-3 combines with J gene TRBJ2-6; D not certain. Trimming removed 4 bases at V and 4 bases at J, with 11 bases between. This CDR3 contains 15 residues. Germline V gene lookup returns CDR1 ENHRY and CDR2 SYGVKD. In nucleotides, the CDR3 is TGTGCCATCAGTGCTTCGGGCTCGGGGGCCAACGTCCTGACTTTC. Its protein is CAISASGSGANVLTF.

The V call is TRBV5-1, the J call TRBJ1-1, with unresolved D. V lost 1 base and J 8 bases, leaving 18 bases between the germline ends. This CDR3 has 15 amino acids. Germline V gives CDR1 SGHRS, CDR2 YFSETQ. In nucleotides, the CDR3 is TGCGCCAGCAGCTTGACCCCCGGCGGAAGCGAGGAAGCTTTCTTT. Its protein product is CASSLTPGGSEEAFF.

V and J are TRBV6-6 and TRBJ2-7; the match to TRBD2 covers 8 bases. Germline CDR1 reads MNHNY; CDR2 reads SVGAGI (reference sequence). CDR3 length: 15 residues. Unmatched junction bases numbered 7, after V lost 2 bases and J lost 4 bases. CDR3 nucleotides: TGTGCCAGCAGTTACGAGCGGGAGATGTTATACGAGCAGTACTTC. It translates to CASSYEREMLYEQYF.

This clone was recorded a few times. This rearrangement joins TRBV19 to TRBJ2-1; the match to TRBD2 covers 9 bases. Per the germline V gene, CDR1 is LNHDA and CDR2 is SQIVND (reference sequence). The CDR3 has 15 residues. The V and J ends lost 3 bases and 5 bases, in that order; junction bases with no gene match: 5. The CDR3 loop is CASSISGTSNNEQFF. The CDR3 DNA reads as TGTGCCAGTAGTATTTCCGGGACTAGCAACAATGAGCAGTTCTTC.

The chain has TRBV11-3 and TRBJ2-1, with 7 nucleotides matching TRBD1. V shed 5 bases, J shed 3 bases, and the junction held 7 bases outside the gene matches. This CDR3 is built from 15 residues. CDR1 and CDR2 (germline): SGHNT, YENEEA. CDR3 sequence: CASSPRQGGYNEQFF. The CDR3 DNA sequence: TGTGCCAGCAGCCCCCGACAGGGTGGCTACAATGAGCAGTTCTTC.

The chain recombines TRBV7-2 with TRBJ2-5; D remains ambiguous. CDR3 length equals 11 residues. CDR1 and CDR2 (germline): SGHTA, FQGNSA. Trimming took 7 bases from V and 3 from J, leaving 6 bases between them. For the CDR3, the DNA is TGTGCCAGCAATAGGGAAGAGACCCAGTACTTC. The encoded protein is CASNREETQYF.

CDR3 DNA: TGTGCCAGCAGTTTAGCCGGGGGCACTGAAGCTTTCTTT. Translation: CASSLAGGTEAFF. The chain joins TRBV27 to TRBJ1-1; possible D gene TRBD1, 5 bases. V gave up 2 bases and J gave up 4 bases, with 8 bases separating them. The CDR3 totals 13 residues. Germline CDR1 MNHEY, CDR2 SMNVEV (reference sequence).

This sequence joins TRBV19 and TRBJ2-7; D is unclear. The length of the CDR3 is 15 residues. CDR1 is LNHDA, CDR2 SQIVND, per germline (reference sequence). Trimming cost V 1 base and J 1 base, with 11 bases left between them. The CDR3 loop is CASSIVPGPSYEQYF. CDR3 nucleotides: TGTGCCAGTAGTATAGTCCCGGGTCCTTCCTACGAGCAGTACTTC. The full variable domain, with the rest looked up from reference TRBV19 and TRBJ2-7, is DGGITQSPKYLFRKEGQNVTLSCEQNLNHDAMYWYRQDPGQGLRLIYYSQIVNDFQKGDIAEGYSVSREKKESFPLTVTSAQKNPTAFYLCASSIVPGPSYEQYFGPGTRLTVT.

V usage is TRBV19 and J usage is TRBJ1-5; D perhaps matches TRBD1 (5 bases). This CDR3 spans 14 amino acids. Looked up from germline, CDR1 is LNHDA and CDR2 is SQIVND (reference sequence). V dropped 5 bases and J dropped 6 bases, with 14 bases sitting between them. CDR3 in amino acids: CASSLSPGGQPQHF. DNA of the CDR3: TGTGCCAGTAGTCTCTCCCCGGGGGGTCAGCCCCAGCATTTT.

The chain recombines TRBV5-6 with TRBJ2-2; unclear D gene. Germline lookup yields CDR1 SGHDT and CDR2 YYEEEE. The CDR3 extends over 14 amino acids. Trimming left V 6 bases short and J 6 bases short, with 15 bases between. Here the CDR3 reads CASKMDGHSGELFF. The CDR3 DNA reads TGTGCCAGCAAGATGGACGGCCATTCCGGGGAGCTGTTTTTT.

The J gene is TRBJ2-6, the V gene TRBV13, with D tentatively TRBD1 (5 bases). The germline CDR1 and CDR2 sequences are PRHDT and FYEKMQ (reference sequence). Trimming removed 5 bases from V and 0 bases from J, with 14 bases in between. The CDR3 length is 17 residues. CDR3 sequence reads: CASSTLTDRSGANVLTF. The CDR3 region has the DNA TGTGCCAGCAGCACCTTGACAGACCGCTCTGGGGCCAACGTCCTGACTTTC.